The TCR beta chain described here comes from a study of Ad26.COV2.S vaccination and SARS-CoV-2 variants. Looking at the study overall: Donor participated within the Ad26.COV2.S arm of the COV1001 trial.

CDR3 length equals 15 residues. V was pared by 4 bases and J by 3 bases, with 7 bases of the junction left unmatched. The V gene's germline CDR1 is SGHAT and CDR2 FQNNGV. The assay was immunoSEQ multiplex PCR, and TCRdb's table has in-frame clones only and misses some. The sample contains approximately 350,000 clones, roughly 80% of which appear only once. Sample treatment: around 19 received Ad26.COV2.S at low or high dose, single or two shots; 5 received placebo; per-sample allocation not given. It was on day 63 after the first vaccine or placebo injection that samples were taken. As its vector, the vaccine had Ad26, which expressed Wuhan-strain SARS-CoV-2 spike. This clone was seen a single time.

The TCR was taken from a person aged 18-60 years who received the Ad26.COV2.S COVID-19 vaccine or a placebo. The sequences come from peripheral blood, collected in a trial of Ad26.COV2.S vaccine versus placebo. This chain joins TRBV11-2 and TRBJ2-3, with 7 bases matching TRBD1. CDR3 sequence: CASSSWTGETDTQYF. The CDR3 DNA reads TGTGCCAGCAGCTCCTGGACAGGAGAGACAGATACGCAGTATTTT.